This T cell receptor (beta chain) is from a study of cytomegalovirus exposure and HLA in healthy donors. Findings and caveats of the study: There were 150 to 200 TCR beta chains listed as cytomegalovirus-associated. Rare sequences made up most TCRs, while some public TCRs were found in many donors.

Separate from the approximately 700-subject first cohort was the roughly 130-subject validation cohort, to which the donors belonged. Of note for this clone: The antigen remains unidentified.

Germline V CDR1 and CDR2: WSHSY, SAAADI. CDR3 length: 15 amino acids. V shed 6 bases and J 4 bases; nucleotides not matched to a gene: 7. Produced via immunoSEQ multiplex PCR; TCRdb's table is partial and in-frame only. Here the sample spans roughly 56,000 clones, 90% to 95% being singletons. The TCR was taken from a woman under 40 in good health and CMV-seronegative. The rearrangement links TRBV10-2 to TRBJ2-1; 9 positions match TRBD2. The sequencing sample was made of PBMCs. The CDR3 sequence: CASSDGLAPYNEQFF. The CDR3, as DNA: TGCGCCAGCAGCGACGGACTAGCGCCTTACAATGAGCAGTTCTTC.